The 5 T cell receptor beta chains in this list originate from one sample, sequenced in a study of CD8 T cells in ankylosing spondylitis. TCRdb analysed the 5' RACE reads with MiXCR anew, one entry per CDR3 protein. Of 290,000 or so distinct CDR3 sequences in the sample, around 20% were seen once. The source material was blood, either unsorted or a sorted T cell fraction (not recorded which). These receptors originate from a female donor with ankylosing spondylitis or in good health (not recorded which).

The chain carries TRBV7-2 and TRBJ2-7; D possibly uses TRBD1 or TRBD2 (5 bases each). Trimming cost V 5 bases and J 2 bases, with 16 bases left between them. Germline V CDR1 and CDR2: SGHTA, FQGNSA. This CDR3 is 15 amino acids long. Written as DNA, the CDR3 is TGTGCCAGCAGCACCAGAGGGGACCCTACCTACGAGCAGTACTTC. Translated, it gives CASSTRGDPTYEQYF. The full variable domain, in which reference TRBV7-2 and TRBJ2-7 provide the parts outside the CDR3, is GAGVSQSPSNKVTEKGKDVELRCDPISGHTALYWYRQSLGQGLEFLIYFQGNSAPDKSGLPSDRFSAERTGGSVSTLTIQRTQQEDSAVYLCASSTRGDPTYEQYFGPGTRLTVT.

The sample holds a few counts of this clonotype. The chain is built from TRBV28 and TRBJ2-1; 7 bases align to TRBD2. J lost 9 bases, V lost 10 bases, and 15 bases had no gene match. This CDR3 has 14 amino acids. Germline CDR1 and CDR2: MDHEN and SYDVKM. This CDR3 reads CATKSTAGVGEQFF. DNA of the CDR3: TGTGCCACCAAAAGTACCGCGGGGGTGGGTGAGCAGTTCTTC. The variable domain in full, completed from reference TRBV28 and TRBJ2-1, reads DVKVTQSSRYLVKRTGEKVFLECVQDMDHENMFWYRQDPGLGLRLIYFSYDVKMKEKGDIPEGYSVSREKKERFSLILESASTNQTSMYLCATKSTAGVGEQFFGPGTRLTVL.

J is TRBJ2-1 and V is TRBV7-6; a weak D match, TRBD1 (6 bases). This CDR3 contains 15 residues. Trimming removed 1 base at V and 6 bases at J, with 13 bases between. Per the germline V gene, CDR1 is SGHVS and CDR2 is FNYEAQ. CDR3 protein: CASSLGQGSFNEQFF. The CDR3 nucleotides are TGTGCCAGCAGCTTAGGTCAGGGGTCGTTCAATGAGCAGTTCTTC.

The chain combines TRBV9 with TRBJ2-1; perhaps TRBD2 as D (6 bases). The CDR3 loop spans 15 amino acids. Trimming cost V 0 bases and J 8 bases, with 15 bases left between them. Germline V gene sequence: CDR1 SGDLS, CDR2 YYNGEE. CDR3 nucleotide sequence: TGTGCCAGCAGCGTAGATCTCGGGAGTACGTATGAGCAGTTCTTC. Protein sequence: CASSVDLGSTYEQFF.

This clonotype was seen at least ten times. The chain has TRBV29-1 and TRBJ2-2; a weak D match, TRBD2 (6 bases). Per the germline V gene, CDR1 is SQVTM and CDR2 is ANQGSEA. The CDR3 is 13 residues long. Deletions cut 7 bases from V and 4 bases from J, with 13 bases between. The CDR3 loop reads CSGGIGGTGELFF. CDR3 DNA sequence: TGCAGCGGCGGGATTGGCGGCACCGGGGAGCTGTTTTTT.